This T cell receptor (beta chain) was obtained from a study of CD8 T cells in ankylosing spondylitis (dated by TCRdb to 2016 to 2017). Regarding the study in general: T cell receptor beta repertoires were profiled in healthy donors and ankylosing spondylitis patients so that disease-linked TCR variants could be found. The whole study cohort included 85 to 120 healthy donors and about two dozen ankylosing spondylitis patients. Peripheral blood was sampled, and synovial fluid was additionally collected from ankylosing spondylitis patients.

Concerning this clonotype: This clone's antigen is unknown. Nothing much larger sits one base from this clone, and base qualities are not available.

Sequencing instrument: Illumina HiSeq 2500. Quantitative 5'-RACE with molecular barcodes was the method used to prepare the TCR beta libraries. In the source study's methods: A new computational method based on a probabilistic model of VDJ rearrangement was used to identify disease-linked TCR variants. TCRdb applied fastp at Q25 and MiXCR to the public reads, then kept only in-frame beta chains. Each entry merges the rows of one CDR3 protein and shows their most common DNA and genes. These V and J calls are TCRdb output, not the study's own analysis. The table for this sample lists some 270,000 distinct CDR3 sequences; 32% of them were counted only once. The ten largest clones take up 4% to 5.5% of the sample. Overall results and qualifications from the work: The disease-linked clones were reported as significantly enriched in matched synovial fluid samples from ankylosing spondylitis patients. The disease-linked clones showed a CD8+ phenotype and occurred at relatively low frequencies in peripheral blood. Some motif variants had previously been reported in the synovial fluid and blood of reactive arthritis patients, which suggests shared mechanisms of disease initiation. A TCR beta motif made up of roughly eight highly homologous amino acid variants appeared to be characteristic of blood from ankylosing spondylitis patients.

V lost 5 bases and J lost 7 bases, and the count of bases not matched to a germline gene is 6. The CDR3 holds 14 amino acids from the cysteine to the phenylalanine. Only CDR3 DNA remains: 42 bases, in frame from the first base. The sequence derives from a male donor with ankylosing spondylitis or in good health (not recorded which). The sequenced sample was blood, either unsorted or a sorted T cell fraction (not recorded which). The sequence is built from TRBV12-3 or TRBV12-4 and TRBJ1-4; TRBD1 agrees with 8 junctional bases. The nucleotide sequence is TGTGCCAGCAGTCCCGACAGGGGCGGTGAAAAACTGTTTTTT. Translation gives CASSPDRGGEKLFF.